Below, 2 T cell receptor beta chains from the same sample are listed, as sequenced in a study of CXCR3-negative and CXCR3-positive naive CD8 T cells. Whole-study findings and limits: Naive CXCR3-positive cells had TRB CDR3s more hydrophobic than those of CXCR3-negative naive cells.

5' RACE with UMI labels generated the TRB cDNA libraries. TCRdb re-called the 5' RACE reads and shows each CDR3 protein once, DNA omitted. Recorded for this sample: 65,000 to 75,000 distinct CDR3 sequences. Their antigen targets remain unknown. The specimen sequenced was naive CXCR3+ CD8+ T cells from blood. The subset: CD45RO-CCR7+CD27+CD95- naive CD8+ T cells expressing CXCR3 (TNR3+). All receptors come from a human donor in good health. Some clones in this sample may be carry-over from other donors' samples.

The chain uses TRBV12-3 or TRBV12-4 and TRBJ2-1. The CDR3 has 15 residues. The CDR3 spells CASSLGMGFYNEQFF.

This chain connects TRBV10-3 to TRBJ2-7; with no DNA, the TCRdb D assignment of TRBD1 cannot be verified. Germline CDR1 reads ENHRY; CDR2 reads SYGVKD. The CDR3 loop spans 15 amino acids. This CDR3 is CAISTPGQGSYEQYF.